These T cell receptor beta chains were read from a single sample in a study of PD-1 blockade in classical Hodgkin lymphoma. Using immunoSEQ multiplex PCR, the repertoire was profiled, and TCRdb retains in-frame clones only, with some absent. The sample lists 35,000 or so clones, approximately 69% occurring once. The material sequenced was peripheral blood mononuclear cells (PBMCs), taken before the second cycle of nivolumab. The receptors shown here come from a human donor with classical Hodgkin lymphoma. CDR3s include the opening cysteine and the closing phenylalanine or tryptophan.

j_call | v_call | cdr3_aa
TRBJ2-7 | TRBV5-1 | CASSRGGAYEQYF
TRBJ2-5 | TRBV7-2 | CASSLAAILQETQYF
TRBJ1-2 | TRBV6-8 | CASSDTAGNYGYTF
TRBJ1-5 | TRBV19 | CASSLGTGGAYGNQPQHF
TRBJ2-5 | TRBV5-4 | CASSWQETQYF
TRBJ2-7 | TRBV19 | CASSETSKSSYEQYF
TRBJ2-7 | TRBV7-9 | CASSSYGGLYYEQYF
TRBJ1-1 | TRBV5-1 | CASSLELGRNTEAFF
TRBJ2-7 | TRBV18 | CASSPRQGFYEQYF
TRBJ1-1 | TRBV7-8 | CASSSRGESGAFF
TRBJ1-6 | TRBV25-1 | CASSRYLGRGLDSPLHF
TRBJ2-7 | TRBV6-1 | CASRRVGTYEQYF
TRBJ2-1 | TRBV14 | CASSLRQGPYNEQFF
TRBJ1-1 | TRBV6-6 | CASSPGTGATEAFF
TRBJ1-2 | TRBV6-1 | CASSSSQAIYGYTF
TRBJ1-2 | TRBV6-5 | CASRRDRRHNYGYTF
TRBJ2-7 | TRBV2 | CASSGDRGYEQYF
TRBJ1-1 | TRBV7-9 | CASSSDRGGLRTEAFF
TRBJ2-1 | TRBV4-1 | CASSQRPGAHRGNEQFF
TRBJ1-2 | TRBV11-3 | CASSQTGAPTYGYTF
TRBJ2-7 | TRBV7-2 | CASSLGFRAYEQYF
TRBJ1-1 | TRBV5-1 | CASSPRTGVSEAFF
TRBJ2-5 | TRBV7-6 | CASSPRTSGGQETQYF
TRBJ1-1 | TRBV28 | CASSLPTVLNTEAFF
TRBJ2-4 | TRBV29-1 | CSAWTGNIQYF
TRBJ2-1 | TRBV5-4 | CAILLRPGNEQFF
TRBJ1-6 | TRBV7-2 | CASGRGQSRGYSPLHF
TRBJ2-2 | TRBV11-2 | CASSFPVAGGDNTGELFF
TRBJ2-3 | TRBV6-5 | CASSWQGVFPNTQYF
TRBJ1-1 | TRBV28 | CASSLIGRTEAFF
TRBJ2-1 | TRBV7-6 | CASSFESRLANNEQFF
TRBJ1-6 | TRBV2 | CASSSRRASNSPLHF
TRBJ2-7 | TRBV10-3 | CAIQGTGGYEQYF
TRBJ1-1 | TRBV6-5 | CASSYSAAGMNTEAFF
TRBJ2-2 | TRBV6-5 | CASSYIGFTGELFF
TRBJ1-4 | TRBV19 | CASSTQTGGEKLFF
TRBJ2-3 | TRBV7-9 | CASSPPADTQYF
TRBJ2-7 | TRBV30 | CAWSTRLSEQYF
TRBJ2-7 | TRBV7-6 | CASSLVAGAVEQYF
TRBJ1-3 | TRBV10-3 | CAISEGGAAGNTIYF
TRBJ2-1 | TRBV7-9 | CASSSRREQFF
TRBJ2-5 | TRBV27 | CASRPEGAGETQYF
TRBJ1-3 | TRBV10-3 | CAISESPTSGNTIYF
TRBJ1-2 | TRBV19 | CASSIMGQGSALYGYTF
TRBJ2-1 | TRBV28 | CASSEGPAEQFF
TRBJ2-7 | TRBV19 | CATARAAGAAYEQYF
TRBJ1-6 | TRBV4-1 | CASSQEWGQGRPLHF
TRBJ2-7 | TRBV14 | CASSSLGGPGQQYF
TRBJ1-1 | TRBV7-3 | CASSSGLDTEAFF
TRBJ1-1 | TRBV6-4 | CASSPDRMNTEAFF
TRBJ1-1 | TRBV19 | CASTMGDRNTEAFF
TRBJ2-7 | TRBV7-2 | CASSLIPGDYEQYF
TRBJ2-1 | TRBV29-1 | CSGGQGAGNEQFF
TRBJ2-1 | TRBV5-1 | CASSIVAGGRDEQFF
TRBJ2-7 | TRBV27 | CASSLQGSNEQYF
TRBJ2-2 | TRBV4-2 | CASSQTQLAGELFF
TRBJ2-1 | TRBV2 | CASSDVGGSYNEQFF
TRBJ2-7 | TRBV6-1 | CASNPGGEDYYEQYF
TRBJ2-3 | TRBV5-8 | CASSQNRMSGGADTQYF
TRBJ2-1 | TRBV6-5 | CASSAQGGGGSEQFF